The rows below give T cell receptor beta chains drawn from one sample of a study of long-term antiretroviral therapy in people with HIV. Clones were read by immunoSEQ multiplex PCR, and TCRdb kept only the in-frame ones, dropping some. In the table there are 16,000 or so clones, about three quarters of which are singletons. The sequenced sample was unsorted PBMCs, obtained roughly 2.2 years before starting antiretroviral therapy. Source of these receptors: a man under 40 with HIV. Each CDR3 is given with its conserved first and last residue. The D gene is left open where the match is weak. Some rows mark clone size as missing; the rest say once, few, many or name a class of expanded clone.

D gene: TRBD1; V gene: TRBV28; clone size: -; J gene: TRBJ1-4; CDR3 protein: CAVSGQGAEKLFF; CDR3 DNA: TGTGCCGTCTCCGGGCAGGGGGCTGAAAAACTGTTTTTT
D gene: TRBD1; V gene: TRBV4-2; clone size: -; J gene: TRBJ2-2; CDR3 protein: CASSGQGANTGELFF; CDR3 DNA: TGTGCCAGCAGCGGCCAGGGGGCTAACACCGGGGAGCTGTTTTTT
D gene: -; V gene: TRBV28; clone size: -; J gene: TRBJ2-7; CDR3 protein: CASSTSSEQYF; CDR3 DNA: TGTGCCAGCAGTACCTCATCGGAGCAGTACTTC
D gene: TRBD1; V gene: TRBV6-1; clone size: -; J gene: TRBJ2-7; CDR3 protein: CASNGPRDRGYEQYF; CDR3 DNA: TGTGCCAGCAACGGACCTCGGGACAGGGGCTACGAGCAGTACTTC
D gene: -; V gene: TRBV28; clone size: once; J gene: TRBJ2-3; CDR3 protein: CASSLRPGLSTDTQYF; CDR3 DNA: TGTGCCAGCAGTTTGAGGCCGGGACTGAGCACAGATACGCAGTATTTT
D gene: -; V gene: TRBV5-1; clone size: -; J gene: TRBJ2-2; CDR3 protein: CASKSQNTGELFF; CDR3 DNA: TGCGCCAGCAAATCTCAGAACACCGGGGAGCTGTTTTTT
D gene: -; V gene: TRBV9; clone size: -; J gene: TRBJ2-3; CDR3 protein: CASSVGWVRADTQYF; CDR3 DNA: TGTGCCAGCAGCGTAGGCTGGGTTAGGGCAGATACGCAGTATTTT
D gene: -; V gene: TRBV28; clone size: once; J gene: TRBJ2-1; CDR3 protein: CASSFGGHNEQFF; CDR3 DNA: TGTGCCAGCAGTTTTGGTGGGCACAATGAGCAGTTCTTC
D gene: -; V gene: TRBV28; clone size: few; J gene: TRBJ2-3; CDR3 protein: CASSLSRDTQYF; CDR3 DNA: TGTGCCAGCAGTTTATCCAGAGATACGCAGTATTTT
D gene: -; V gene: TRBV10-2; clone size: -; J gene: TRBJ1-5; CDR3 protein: CASSPGIGQPQHF; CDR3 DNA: TGCGCCAGCAGCCCAGGGATAGGTCAGCCCCAGCATTTT
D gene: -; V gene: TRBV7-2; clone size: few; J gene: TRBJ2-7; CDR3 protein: CASSLATSSEQYF; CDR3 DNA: TGTGCCAGCAGCTTAGCCACCTCGAGCGAGCAGTACTTC
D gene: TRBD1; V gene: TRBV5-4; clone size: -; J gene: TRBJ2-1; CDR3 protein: CASSLTTGSSYNEQFF; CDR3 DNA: TGTGCCAGCAGCCTGACGACAGGGAGCTCCTACAATGAGCAGTTCTTC
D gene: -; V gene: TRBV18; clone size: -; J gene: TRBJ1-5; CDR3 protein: CASSPAEGQPQHF; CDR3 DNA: TGTGCCAGCTCACCGGCGGAGGGGCAGCCCCAGCATTTT
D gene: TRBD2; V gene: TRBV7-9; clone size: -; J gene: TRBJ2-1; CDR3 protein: CAQRGGGGDEQFF; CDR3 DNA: TGTGCCCAACGGGGCGGGGGAGGCGATGAGCAGTTCTTC
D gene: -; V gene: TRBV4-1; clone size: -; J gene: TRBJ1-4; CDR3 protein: CASSQKFPQGSKNEKLFF; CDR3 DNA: TGCGCCAGCAGCCAGAAGTTCCCCCAGGGAAGTAAGAATGAAAAACTGTTTTTT
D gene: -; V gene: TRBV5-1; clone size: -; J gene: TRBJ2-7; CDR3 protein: CASSFANEQYF; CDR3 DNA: TGCGCCAGCAGCTTTGCGAACGAGCAGTACTTC
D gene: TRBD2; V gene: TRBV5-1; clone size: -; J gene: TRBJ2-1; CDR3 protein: CASSPSGSSYNEQFF; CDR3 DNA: TGCGCCAGCAGCCCAAGCGGGAGCTCCTACAATGAGCAGTTCTTC
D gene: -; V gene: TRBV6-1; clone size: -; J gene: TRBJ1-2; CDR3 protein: CASMPVNYGYTF; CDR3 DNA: TGTGCCAGCATGCCCGTGAACTATGGCTACACCTTC
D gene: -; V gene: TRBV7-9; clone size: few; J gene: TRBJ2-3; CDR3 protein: CASSGTPSTDTQYF; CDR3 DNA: TGTGCCAGCTCCGGGACGCCAAGCACAGATACGCAGTATTTT